This entry lists 17 T cell receptor beta chains sequenced from one sample in a study of blood T cell repertoires in COVID-19. TCRdb's table, derived via immunoSEQ multiplex PCR, lists solely in-frame clones and lacks some. The data contain about 250,000 clones, roughly 80% of them singletons. Source material: peripheral blood. The receptors derive from a man between 50 and 59 years old with active or convalescent COVID-19.

As to this clone: This sample also contains other DNA sequences that code for the same CDR3. The gene calls are TRBV3-1 (or the pseudogene TRBV3-2) and TRBJ1-6; the D is unclear. The CDR3 covers 13 residues. V lost 6 bases and J lost 8, with 11 bases in between. Germline lookup yields CDR1 LGHDT and CDR2 YNNKEL (reference sequence). The CDR3 spells CASSDREDSPLHF. CDR3 nucleotides: TGTGCCAGCAGTGATAGAGAAGATTCACCCCTCCACTTT.

This sequence joins TRBV5-6 and TRBJ2-2; 9 positions match TRBD1. This CDR3 contains 15 residues. From germline, CDR1 is SGHDT and CDR2 YYEEEE. V was pared by 4 bases and J by 1 base, with 2 bases of the junction left unmatched. The CDR3 reads CASSEGQGNTGELFF. The CDR3, as DNA: TGTGCCAGCAGCGAGGGACAGGGGAACACCGGGGAGCTGTTTTTT.

This chain uses TRBV18 with TRBJ2-2; 9 bases map to TRBD1. The trim removed 1 base at V and 1 base at J, leaving 7 bases unmatched. CDR1 and CDR2 from the germline V gene are KGHSH and LQKENI. CDR3 length: 18 residues. CDR3 coding DNA: TGTGCCAGCTCACCACAGAGGACAGGGGCGGGGAACACCGGGGAGCTGTTTTTT. Translating gives CASSPQRTGAGNTGELFF.

This clone has ten or more counts. V gene TRBV3-1 (or the pseudogene TRBV3-2) combines with J gene TRBJ2-5; maybe TRBD2 (5 bases). Germline values: CDR1 LGHDT, CDR2 YNNKEL (reference sequence). CDR3 size: 15 residues. Trimming left V 3 bases short and J 5 bases short, with 16 bases between. CDR3 sequence (DNA): TGTGCCAGCAGCCATCGAGGGAATCGAGGGGAGACCCAGTACTTC. Protein product: CASSHRGNRGETQYF.

CDR3 protein: CASSRGQPQHF. The DNA for the CDR3 is TGTGCCAGCAGTCGGGGACAGCCCCAGCATTTT. This chain joins TRBV12-3 or TRBV12-4 and TRBJ1-5, with D uncertain. The V gene lost 5 bases and the J gene lost 7 bases, with 6 bases spanning the gap. The CDR3 totals 11 residues.

The genes are TRBV19 and TRBJ1-5; 7 bases match TRBD1. CDR1 is LNHDA and CDR2 is SQIVND in the germline V gene (reference sequence). The trim removed 4 bases at V and 3 bases at J, leaving 6 bases unmatched. The length of the CDR3 is 15 residues. CDR3 protein: CASSTSRGANQPQHF. The CDR3 coding sequence is TGTGCCAGTAGTACGAGCAGGGGGGCCAATCAGCCCCAGCATTTT.

The chain's CDR3 is CAISESRTGPSREQFF. In nucleotides, the CDR3 is TGTGCCATCAGTGAGTCGCGGACAGGGCCCTCGAGGGAGCAGTTCTTC. The rearrangement joins TRBV10-3 to TRBJ2-1, with 8 bases identical to TRBD1. CDR1 ENHRY and CDR2 SYGVKD come from the germline V gene. The CDR3 runs 16 residues. Trimming cost V 0 bases and J 10 bases; bases outside gene matches: 11.

This clone was picked up one time. The V gene is TRBV2, the J gene TRBJ1-1; the match to TRBD1 covers 11 bases. Unmatched junction bases numbered 1, after V lost 4 bases and J lost 6 bases. The CDR3 consists of 13 residues. Germline CDR1 and CDR2: SNHLY and FYNNEI. CDR3 sequence reads: CASSGTGGPEAFF. Here the CDR3 DNA reads TGTGCCAGCAGTGGGACAGGGGGCCCTGAAGCTTTCTTT.

The genes are TRBV27 and TRBJ1-6; no clear D. V gave up 5 bases and J gave up 6 bases, with 11 bases separating them. Germline values: CDR1 MNHEY, CDR2 SMNVEV (reference sequence). The CDR3 runs 14 residues. CDR3 residues: CASSDGWPNSPLHF. As DNA, the CDR3 is TGTGCCAGCAGTGACGGGTGGCCTAATTCACCCCTCCACTTT.

V and J are TRBV11-3 and TRBJ1-1; D gene uncertain. The CDR3 is 13 amino acids. CDR1 is SGHNT, CDR2 YENEEA, per germline. V lost 1 base and J lost 7, with 10 bases in between. CDR3 bases: TGTGCCAGCAGCTTAGGGCGGGCTGGTGAAGCTTTCTTT. Amino acids: CASSLGRAGEAFF.

The V and J genes are TRBV5-8 and TRBJ1-4; 10 positions agree with TRBD1. The junction had 4 bases not matched to a gene; V was cut back by 4 bases and J by 1 base. The CDR3 spans 16 residues. The germline V gene has CDR1 SGHTS and CDR2 YDEGEE. The CDR3 bases are TGTGCCAGCAGCGGGGACAGGGGTTTAACTAATGAAAAACTGTTTTTT. As protein: CASSGDRGLTNEKLFF.

This clone was detected a few times. V and J are TRBV6-5 and TRBJ2-2; D is perhaps TRBD1 (5 bases). Germline loops: CDR1 MNHEY, CDR2 SVGAGI. The CDR3 runs to 13 residues. The germline V and J ends were trimmed by 2 bases and 7 bases, with 8 bases remaining between them. Here the CDR3 DNA reads TGTGCCAGCAGTTACAGCAGGGACGGGGAGCTGTTTTTT. Translation gives CASSYSRDGELFF.

This chain joins TRBV29-1 and TRBJ2-1; D is perhaps TRBD1 (6 bases). The CDR3 has 12 amino acids. Germline V CDR1 and CDR2: SQVTM, ANQGSEA. Between the trimmed V and J ends, which lost 7 bases and 5 bases, there was a span of 12 bases. CDR3 protein: CSAKDSNNEQFF. Here the CDR3 DNA reads TGCAGCGCCAAGGACAGTAACAATGAGCAGTTCTTC.

This clone appeared once. The rearrangement joins TRBV19 to TRBJ1-1, with D maybe TRBD1 (5 bases). In germline, CDR1 is LNHDA, CDR2 SQIVND (reference sequence). V was pared by 7 bases and J by 5 bases, with 14 bases between. The CDR3 is 13 residues long. The CDR3 region has the DNA TGTGCCAGTAAGGGACCAGGAGGGACTGAAGCTTTCTTT. Amino acid sequence: CASKGPGGTEAFF.

The chain links TRBV19 to TRBJ1-1; D might be TRBD1 (6 bases). Germline loops: CDR1 LNHDA, CDR2 SQIVND (reference sequence). The CDR3 has 14 amino acids. V shed 5 bases and J shed 3 bases, with 13 bases lying between them. The CDR3 nucleotides read TGTGCCAGTAGTTATGGGGGCGAAGACACTGAAGCTTTCTTT. This codes for CASSYGGEDTEAFF.

This chain uses TRBV30 with TRBJ1-1; 10 bases map to TRBD1. The germline CDR1 and CDR2 sequences are GTSNPN and SVGIG (reference sequence). V shed 8 bases, J shed 5 bases, and the junction held 8 bases outside the gene matches. CDR3 length: 13 residues. The CDR3 region has the DNA TGTGCCGGAGACAGACAGGGGGCAACTGAAGCTTTCTTT. Its protein product is CAGDRQGATEAFF. Full variable domain (remainder filled in from reference TRBV30 and TRBJ1-1): SQTIHQWPATLVQPVGSPLSLECTVEGTSNPNLYWYRQAAGRGLQLLFYSVGIGQISSEVPQNLSASRPQDRQFILSSKKLLLSDSGFYLCAGDRQGATEAFFGQGTRLTVV.

The V gene is TRBV29-1, the J gene TRBJ1-5; maybe TRBD1 (5 bases). The germline V and J ends were trimmed by 6 bases and 8 bases, with 11 bases remaining between them. CDR1 SQVTM and CDR2 ANQGSEA come from the germline V gene. CDR3 size: 11 residues. The CDR3 nucleotides read TGCAGCGTGGGGGGGGAAAAGCCCCAGCATTTT. This encodes CSVGGEKPQHF. Drawing the rest from reference TRBV29-1 and TRBJ1-5, the complete variable domain is SAVISQKPSRDICQRGTSLTIQCQVDSQVTMMFWYRQQPGQSLTLIATANQGSEATYESGFVIDKFPISRPNLTFSTLTVSNMSPEDSSIYLCSVGGEKPQHFGDGTRLSIL.